This T cell receptor (beta chain) originates from a study of immune evolution from preneoplasia to lung adenocarcinoma. Study-level findings and limits: Clonality was highest in normal lung, lower in later-stage lesions apparently. From normal lung to invasive adenocarcinoma, top clone frequencies appeared to decrease.

Patients had resection in Japan or China between about 2013 and 2018. Each case's diagnosis was confirmed by two pathologists on H&E. Sequencing used immunoSEQ multiplex PCR; TCRdb keeps in-frame clones, though not all of them. The table has some 4,300 clones, under 85% seen once. With respect to this clone: The antigen is not known.

The CDR3 sequence is 16 residues long. V was pared by 5 bases and J by 5 bases, with 7 bases of the junction left unmatched. Germline CDR1 reads SGHTA; CDR2 reads FQGNSA. The sample comprised FFPE lung adenocarcinoma in situ tissue. The source of this sequence is a person aged 60-80 years with lung adenocarcinoma. The rearrangement uses TRBV7-2 and TRBJ1-6, with 9 bases matching TRBD1. CDR3 sequence (DNA): TGTGCCAGCAGCGCTCGGGGACAGGGAGATAATTCACCCCTCCACTTT. Its translation: CASSARGQGDNSPLHF.